The 3 T cell receptor beta chains presented below share a single source sample, sequenced in a study of T cells after yellow fever vaccination. From the 5' RACE reads, TCRdb called clonotypes with MiXCR, one entry per CDR3 protein. The sample contains almost 600,000 distinct CDR3 sequences, roughly 13% of which appear only once. Here the sequenced sample was PBMCs, taken on the day of the yellow fever booster vaccination. The source of these receptors is a man between 25 and 39 years old who received the YFV17D yellow fever vaccine.

V is TRBV20-1 and J is TRBJ2-1; D may be TRBD2 (5 bases). This CDR3 has 14 residues. Trimming took off 0 bases at V and 5 bases at J, with 11 bases between the two ends. Germline V gene sequence: CDR1 DFQATT, CDR2 SNEGSKA (reference sequence). The CDR3 is CSARDLGVDNEQFF. DNA of the CDR3: TGCAGTGCTAGAGATCTGGGAGTGGACAATGAGCAGTTCTTC.

The rearrangement links TRBV19 to TRBJ2-3; the match to TRBD2 covers 8 bases. Per germline, CDR1 LNHDA and CDR2 SQIVND (reference sequence). Trimming cost V 5 bases and J 2 bases; bases outside gene matches: 3. The CDR3 is 14 amino acids. The CDR3 DNA reads as TGTGCCAGTAGTGCGGGAGGCTCCACAGATACGCAGTATTTT. This encodes CASSAGGSTDTQYF.

A few counts support this clonotype. The genes are TRBV4-3 and TRBJ1-1, with TRBD1 matching 7 bases. This CDR3 comprises 14 residues. V gave up 0 bases and J gave up 5 bases; unmatched junction bases: 3. Germline CDR1 is LGHNA and CDR2 is YSLEER. This CDR3 is CASSQETGETEAFF. DNA for the CDR3: TGCGCCAGCAGCCAAGAAACAGGGGAGACTGAAGCTTTCTTT.